This entry features one TCR beta chain sequence. In the authors' methods: Estimated nucleated cell counts came from reference gene primer amplification. Here immunoSEQ multiplex PCR was the method, and the copy in TCRdb shows in-frame clones only, minus some. Clone size and V and J calls were adopted from that table, with D and trimming inferred from the DNA. The data show around 91,000 clones, with around 79% seen just once and 15% to 20% held by the top ten. Germline CDR1 reads MNHEY; CDR2 reads SVGAGI. This CDR3 region has 13 residues. The V segment lost 6 bases and the J segment 5 bases; nucleotides outside the gene matches: 3. This sample is part of a study of blood T cell repertoires in COVID-19. Overall study context: Acute and convalescent COVID-19 samples came from the United States, Italy and Spain. T cells, B-cell-depleted T cells, or PBMCs supplied cDNA or gDNA.

The chain links TRBV6-5 to TRBJ2-2; TRBD1 matches 7 bases. Sequencing was performed on peripheral blood. The receptor was isolated from an elderly woman with active or convalescent COVID-19. The CDR3 loop is CASSDRVTGELFF. The CDR3 DNA is TGTGCCAGCAGCGACAGGGTGACCGGGGAGCTGTTTTTT.